This TCR beta chain derives from a study of T cell responses to AZD1222 COVID-19 vaccine (dated by TCRdb to about 2021). With respect to the entire study: AZD1222 recipients whose second dose came at about 4 weeks and those whose second dose came at about 12 weeks were combined into one group, since spike-specific TCR depth and breadth did not differ between the two schedules. TCR sequencing covered over 230 trial participants: 200 to 220 given two doses of AZD1222 and some 25 given two doses of MenACWY control vaccine. Trial participants were enrolled by age into subgroups of 18-55, 56-69 and 70-plus years, and 148, 28 and 57 TCR-sequenced participants, respectively, were included in these subgroups. General study outcomes and caveats: Participants were mostly white British and included more females than males, and it was suggested by the authors that clonal diversity may have been underestimated. Conclusions about previously exposed vaccinees are limited, since just five to seven AZD1222 recipients were seropositive for SARS-CoV-2 at baseline. The whole spike protein was spanned by vaccine-associated CD4 TCRs, and dominant responses were seen in regions 160-218 and 743-854. The 56-69-year group was small, and its depth increase did not reach significance, likely because of low power. Reportedly, almost half of the unique spike-specific TCRs recognized epitopes lying outside the regions that are mutated in the B.1.351 and B.1.1.7 variants. Spike-specific TCR breadth and depth rose significantly after two AZD1222 doses compared with day 0 and with MenACWY recipients. No day 14 peak-response samples were available, so repertoires were characterized only after the peak T cell response.

The CDR3 regions of human TCRbeta chains were analyzed by immunosequencing. In the original analysis: Repertoire TCRs were matched against a reference library of SARS-CoV-2-specific TCRs generated with the MIRA antigen-specificity platform. Breadth meant the fraction of unique TCRs that were SARS-CoV-2-associated, whereas depth meant the fraction of total T cells that were SARS-CoV-2-associated. Using the MIRA data, every spike-specific TCR was mapped to the spike region that the TCR reacted to and assigned to either a CD4 or a CD8 class. Log10-transformed breadth and depth values were compared by one-way ANOVA with Sidak's multiple comparisons tests. TCRdb holds this immuneACCESS table with in-frame rearrangements only. Some clones are missing; in checked studies, unresolved V genes explain under half, and the rest has no known cause. Clone size and the V and J calls come from that table; the DNA yielded D and trimming. A total of tens of thousands of clones appear in this sample, about 90% of them only once. The top ten clonotypes cover approximately 5.7% of the sample.

Counted from cysteine to phenylalanine, this CDR3 has 12 amino acids. The sequence is cut down to CDR3 DNA, 36 bases in frame from base 1. As encoded in the germline V gene (reference sequence), CDR1 is LNHDA while CDR2 is SQIVND. V drops 5 bases and J drops 3 bases, leaving 7 bases in between. With regard to this clone: Its antigen is currently not known. Base qualities are not recorded, but no much larger clone differs from it by a single base.

The time point label of this sample denotes: baseline before first vaccination. Samples from vaccinated people were obtained from the UK trials COV001 and COV002, which included a single-blind randomized controlled phase 2/3 trial of AZD1222 (ChAdOx1 nCoV-19) in healthy adults. For TCRbeta chain sequencing, PBMC samples from trial participants were taken at day 0 and at day 28 after the second dose. Recombination joined TRBV19 with TRBJ1-1, with the identity of the D gene unclear. The TCR originated in an adult in good health. Sequenced here: peripheral blood, sampled on day 0 of AZD1222 vaccination. The CDR3 here reads CASSPGYTEAFF. The DNA sequence is TGTGCCAGTAGTCCCGGGTACACTGAAGCTTTCTTT.